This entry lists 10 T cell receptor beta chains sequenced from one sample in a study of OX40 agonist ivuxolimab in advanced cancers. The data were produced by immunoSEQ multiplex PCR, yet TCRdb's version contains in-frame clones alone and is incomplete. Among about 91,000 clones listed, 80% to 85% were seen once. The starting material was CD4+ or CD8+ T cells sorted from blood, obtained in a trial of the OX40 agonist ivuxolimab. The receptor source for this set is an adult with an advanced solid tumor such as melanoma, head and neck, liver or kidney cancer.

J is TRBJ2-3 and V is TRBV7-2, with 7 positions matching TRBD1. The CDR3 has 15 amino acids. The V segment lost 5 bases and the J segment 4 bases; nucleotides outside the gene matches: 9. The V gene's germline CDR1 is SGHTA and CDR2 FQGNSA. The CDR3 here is CASSAFPRGPDTQYF. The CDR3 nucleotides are TGTGCCAGCAGCGCCTTTCCTAGGGGGCCAGATACGCAGTATTTT.

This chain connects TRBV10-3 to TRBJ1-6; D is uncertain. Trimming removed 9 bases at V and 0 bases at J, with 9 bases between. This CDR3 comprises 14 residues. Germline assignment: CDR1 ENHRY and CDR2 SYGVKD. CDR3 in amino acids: CAMAPSSYNSPLHF. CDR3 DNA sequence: TGTGCCATGGCTCCGAGCTCCTATAATTCACCCCTCCACTTT.

This chain's CDR3 is CASSLEENTEAFF. The CDR3 DNA sequence: TGTGCCAGCAGCTTAGAGGAGAACACTGAAGCTTTCTTT. The chain carries TRBV7-2 and TRBJ1-1; D not resolved. In germline, CDR1 is SGHTA, CDR2 FQGNSA. Trimming shortened V by 1 base and J by 1 base, and 4 bases separated the two germline ends. The CDR3 runs 13 residues.

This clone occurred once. CDR3 sequence: CASSLRGADLGSPLHF. CDR3 DNA sequence: TGTGCCAGCAGCTTAAGGGGGGCCGACTTGGGCTCACCCCTCCACTTT. The chain couples TRBV7-2 to TRBJ1-6; a possible D gene is TRBD1 (6 bases). The V end was cut by 2 bases, the J end by 10 bases, with 18 bases between. The germline gives CDR1 SGHTA, CDR2 FQGNSA. This CDR3 contains 16 residues.

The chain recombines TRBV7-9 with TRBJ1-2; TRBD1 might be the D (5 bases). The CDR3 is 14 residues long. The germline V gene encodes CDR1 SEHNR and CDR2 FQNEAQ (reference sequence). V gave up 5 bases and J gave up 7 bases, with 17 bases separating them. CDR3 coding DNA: TGTGCCAGCAGCATAGTCCAGGGAGGAGGTGGCTACACCTTC. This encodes CASSIVQGGGGYTF. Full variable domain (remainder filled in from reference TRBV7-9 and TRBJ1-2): DTGVSQNPRHKITKRGQNVTFRCDPISEHNRLYWYRQTLGQGPEFLTYFQNEAQLEKSRLLSDRFSAERPKGSFSTLEIQRTEQGDSAMYLCASSIVQGGGGYTFGSGTRLTVV.

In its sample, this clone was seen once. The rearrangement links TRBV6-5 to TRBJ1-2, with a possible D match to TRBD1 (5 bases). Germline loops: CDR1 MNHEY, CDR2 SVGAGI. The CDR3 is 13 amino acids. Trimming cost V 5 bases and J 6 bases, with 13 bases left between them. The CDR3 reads CASSGTKTNGYTF. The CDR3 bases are TGTGCCAGCAGTGGGACGAAAACCAATGGCTACACCTTC.

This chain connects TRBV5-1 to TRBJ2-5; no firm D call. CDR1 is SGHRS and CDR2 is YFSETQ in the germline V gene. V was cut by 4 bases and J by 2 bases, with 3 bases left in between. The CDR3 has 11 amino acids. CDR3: CASSVQETQYF. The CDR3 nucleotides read TGCGCCAGCAGCGTACAAGAGACCCAGTACTTC.

The CDR3 protein is CASSQEESGQVVGGYTF. Here the CDR3 DNA reads TGTGCCAGCAGCCAAGAGGAGTCGGGACAGGTGGTAGGAGGCTACACCTTC. The chain carries TRBV4-2 and TRBJ1-2; the match to TRBD1 covers 8 bases. This CDR3 has 17 amino acids. V shed 0 bases, J shed 8 bases, and the junction held 14 bases outside the gene matches. Per germline, CDR1 LGHNA and CDR2 YNFKEQ.

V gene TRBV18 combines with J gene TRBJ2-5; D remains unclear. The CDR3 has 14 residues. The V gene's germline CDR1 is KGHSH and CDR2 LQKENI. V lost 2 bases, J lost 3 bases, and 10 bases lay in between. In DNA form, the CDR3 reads TGTGCCAGCTCACCAGGGATAGCAGAAGAGACCCAGTACTTC. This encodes CASSPGIAEETQYF.

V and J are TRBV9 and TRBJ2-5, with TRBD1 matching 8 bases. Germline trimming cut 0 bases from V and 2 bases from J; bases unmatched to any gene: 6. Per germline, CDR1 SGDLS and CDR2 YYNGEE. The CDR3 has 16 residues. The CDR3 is CASSVALGQGQETQYF. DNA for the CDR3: TGTGCCAGCAGCGTAGCTTTAGGACAGGGTCAAGAGACCCAGTACTTC.